One and the same sample provided the 2 T cell receptor beta chains below, sequenced in a study of blood T cell repertoires in COVID-19. Using immunoSEQ multiplex PCR, the repertoire was profiled, and TCRdb retains in-frame clones only, with some absent. The table shows around 260,000 clones, with 88% occurring only once. The sample taken for sequencing was peripheral blood. All receptors derive from a human donor in a cohort sampled during active COVID-19.

The CDR3 sequence is CASSRGGRGANVLTF. CDR3 bases: TGTGCCAGCAGCCGGGGGGGACGTGGGGCCAACGTCCTGACTTTC. The V call is TRBV28, the J call TRBJ2-6; 8 nucleotides align to TRBD2. Germline V gene sequence: CDR1 MDHEN, CDR2 SYDVKM. J was trimmed by 3 bases and V by 6 bases; bases with no gene match: 4. The CDR3 runs to 15 residues.

This rearrangement joins TRBV27 to TRBJ1-5; 7 bases agree with TRBD1. Germline CDR1 and CDR2: MNHEY and SMNVEV (reference sequence). Trimming removed 4 bases from V and 5 bases from J; junction bases left unmatched: 5. The CDR3 consists of 14 residues. CDR3 protein: CASSYRQGDQPQHF. The CDR3 DNA sequence: TGTGCCAGCAGTTACCGACAGGGTGATCAGCCCCAGCATTTT.